The 17 T cell receptor beta chains given below trace back to one sample, sequenced in a study of control samples from healthy donors and cancer patients. Some clones are missing from TCRdb's copy, which holds only in-frame ones; the method was immunoSEQ multiplex PCR. The profile shows about 160,000 clones, approximately 94% of them singletons. The sequenced sample consisted of PBMCs. The receptor set was obtained from a man aged 55-75 years with colorectal cancer.

V gene TRBV20-1 combines with J gene TRBJ2-2; D might be TRBD2 (6 bases). Trimming cost V 3 bases and J 4 bases, with 15 bases left between them. The germline gives CDR1 DFQATT, CDR2 SNEGSKA (reference sequence). The CDR3 totals 15 residues. The CDR3 protein is CSASRRGGITGELFF. CDR3 bases: TGCAGTGCTAGTCGAAGGGGAGGAATCACCGGGGAGCTGTTTTTT.

To note about this clone: The DNA is omitted, as the CDR3 cannot be located on it reliably, and the CDR3 follows TCRdb's listing. The gene calls are TRBV21-1 and TRBJ2-7; no DNA check was done on the table's D call, TRBD1. TRBV21-1 has pseudogene status. Inclusive of both ends, the CDR3 amounts to 15 amino acids. The CDR3 region is CASSSVGTGTYEQYF.

This chain connects TRBV4-3 to TRBJ1-6; the match to TRBD1 covers 7 bases. Germline V gene lookup returns CDR1 LGHNA and CDR2 YSLEER. The V segment lost 1 base and the J segment 9 bases; nucleotides outside the gene matches: 6. The CDR3 contains 15 residues. The CDR3 region is CASSQGTGRTSPLHF. The CDR3 DNA is TGCGCCAGCAGCCAAGGGACAGGAAGGACTTCACCCCTCCACTTT.

Regarding this clone: Because the CDR3's place on the DNA is in doubt, the DNA is left out and the CDR3 is given as listed by TCRdb. CDR3 sequence: CASSSGQGGEAFF. This chain uses TRBV28 with TRBJ1-1; the DNA was not compared with TRBD1, the D call given in the table. Both ends counted, the CDR3 spans 13 residues. Per the germline V gene, CDR1 is MDHEN and CDR2 is SYDVKM.

V gene TRBV6-5 combines with J gene TRBJ2-2, with 9 positions matching TRBD1. CDR3 length: 16 residues. Germline CDR1 reads MNHEY; CDR2 reads SVGAGI. V trimming: 2 bases; J trimming: 6 bases; junction bases outside the gene matches: 7. For the CDR3, the DNA is TGTGCCAGCAGTTACGTCGGGACAGGGTCCGCCGGGGAGCTGTTTTTT. This codes for CASSYVGTGSAGELFF.

This rearrangement joins TRBV27 to TRBJ2-7; D might be TRBD1 (6 bases). CDR3 length equals 15 residues. Germline CDR1 is MNHEY and CDR2 is SMNVEV (reference sequence). The CDR3 DNA follows: TGTGCTACCGACAGGCCCCGGTTCAGCTCCTACGAGCAGTACTTC. Translating gives CATDRPRFSSYEQYF.

The chain has TRBV19 and TRBJ1-5; D might be TRBD1 (5 bases). CDR1 LNHDA and CDR2 SQIVND come from the germline V gene (reference sequence). The CDR3 length is 14 residues. Trimming took 4 bases from V and 7 from J, leaving 14 bases between them. The CDR3 reads CASSTQGKGQPQHF. CDR3 sequence (DNA): TGTGCCAGTAGTACCCAGGGAAAGGGACAGCCCCAGCATTTT.

J is TRBJ1-3 and V is TRBV5-5, with D possibly being TRBD1 (6 bases). Germline lookup yields CDR1 SGHKS and CDR2 YYEKEE (reference sequence). The V gene lost 4 bases and the J gene lost 2 bases, with 7 bases spanning the gap. CDR3 size: 13 residues. This chain's CDR3 is CASSGGTGNTIYF. In DNA, the CDR3 is TGTGCCAGCAGCGGGGGCACTGGAAACACCATATATTTT.

The V and J genes are TRBV2 and TRBJ1-1; possibly TRBD1 for D (6 bases). Germline V gene data show CDR1 as SNHLY and CDR2 as FYNNEI. The V and J ends lost 6 bases and 1 base respectively, with 12 bases between them. There are 14 residues in the CDR3. The CDR3 DNA reads TGTGCCAGCAGCCGGGACATGAAGAACACTGAAGCTTTCTTT. This translates into CASSRDMKNTEAFF.

This chain uses TRBV6-2 or TRBV6-3 with TRBJ2-5; D gene unclear. The V end was cut by 6 bases, the J end by 3 bases, with 17 bases between. This CDR3 is built from 15 residues. Germline loops: CDR1 MNHEY, CDR2 SVGEGT. Here the CDR3 reads CASSRLVGSKETQYF. For the CDR3, the DNA is TGTGCCAGCAGCCGTCTTGTTGGCTCGAAAGAGACCCAGTACTTC.

J is TRBJ2-7 and V is TRBV2, with TRBD1 matching over 7 bases. The CDR3 spans 16 residues. The V segment lost 3 bases and the J segment 3 bases; nucleotides outside the gene matches: 11. CDR1 is SNHLY, CDR2 FYNNEI, per germline. Here the CDR3 DNA reads TGTGCCAGCAGTGACCCAGCCCTTGGGACAGACTACGAGCAGTACTTC. As protein: CASSDPALGTDYEQYF.

The chain employs TRBV9 and TRBJ2-2; D is perhaps TRBD1 or TRBD2 (6 bases each). Germline CDR1 SGDLS, CDR2 YYNGEE. V was clipped by 0 bases and J by 7 bases, with 13 bases between them. There are 15 residues in the CDR3. Written as DNA, the CDR3 is TGTGCCAGCAGCGTAGGGTCGGGGGCGATCGGGGAGCTGTTTTTT. Its protein is CASSVGSGAIGELFF.

The chain combines TRBV9 with TRBJ1-4, with D perhaps TRBD1 (5 bases). CDR1 and CDR2 from the germline V gene are SGDLS and YYNGEE. Trimming shortened V by 1 base and J by 8 bases, and 18 bases separated the two germline ends. CDR3 length equals 16 residues. The chain's CDR3 is CASSVSQGPPEEKLFF. In DNA, the CDR3 is TGTGCCAGCAGCGTATCCCAGGGCCCGCCGGAGGAAAAACTGTTTTTT. The full variable domain, in which reference TRBV9 and TRBJ1-4 provide the parts outside the CDR3, is DSGVTQTPKHLITATGQRVTLRCSPRSGDLSVYWYQQSLDQGLQFLIQYYNGEERAKGNILERFSAQQFPDLHSELNLSSLELGDSALYFCASSVSQGPPEEKLFFGSGTQLSVL.

The J gene is TRBJ2-7, the V gene TRBV4-3; 9 positions match TRBD2. V gave up 1 base and J gave up 5 bases; unmatched junction bases: 9. The CDR3 length is 16 residues. Germline V lookup: CDR1 LGHNA, CDR2 YSLEER. CDR3 nucleotide sequence: TGCGCCAGCAGCCAAGTCGGGGTAGCGGGGGCCCACGAGCAGTACTTC. It yields the protein CASSQVGVAGAHEQYF.

The J gene is TRBJ1-5, the V gene TRBV9; D perhaps matches TRBD1 (5 bases). The CDR3 has 15 amino acids. CDR1 and CDR2 from the germline V gene are SGDLS and YYNGEE. Trimming shortened V by 2 bases and J by 0 bases, and 9 bases separated the two germline ends. The CDR3 nucleotides are TGTGCCAGCAGCGTTGGGACGTCTAGCAATCAGCCCCAGCATTTT. Protein product: CASSVGTSSNQPQHF.

This chain uses TRBV12-3 or TRBV12-4 with TRBJ1-2; D gene unclear. The CDR3 length is 12 residues. The ends were cut back, 10 bases at V and 3 bases at J, with 12 bases in the middle. The CDR3, as DNA: TGTGCCACCGGAGGGCAGCACTATGGCTACACCTTC. This encodes CATGGQHYGYTF.

The chain has TRBV5-1 and TRBJ1-1; 9 positions match TRBD1. Trimming removed 0 bases from V and 0 bases from J; junction bases left unmatched: 6. The CDR3 contains 17 residues. CDR1 is SGHRS, CDR2 YFSETQ, per germline. The CDR3 sequence: CASSLAGTGRLNTEAFF. The CDR3 bases are TGCGCCAGCAGCTTGGCCGGGACAGGGCGCTTGAACACTGAAGCTTTCTTT.